A selection of T cell receptor beta chains follows, all from one sample in a study of shared clonotypes between healthy human individuals. The method was immunoSEQ multiplex PCR; TCRdb's version includes in-frame clones alone and lacks a portion of them. The sample carries about 2 million clones, roughly 95% recorded once. Sequencing input: naive CD8+ T cells sorted from blood. The source is a man in his late teens or twenties in good health. CDR3s include the opening cysteine and the closing phenylalanine or tryptophan. D genes are given only for firm matches. The size of a clone is reported for some rows only, either as once, few or many, or as a class for expanded clones.

v_gene	abundance	d_gene	j_gene	CDR3aa
TRBV27	NA	NA	TRBJ2-2	CASSPSSITGELFF
TRBV6-5	once	NA	TRBJ2-7	CASSIGTAHYEQYF
TRBV5-8	NA	NA	TRBJ2-5	CASKFPGEGVEETQYF
TRBV6-6	NA	NA	TRBJ2-1	CASSYSVRGSYNEQFF
TRBV7-8	NA	TRBD1	TRBJ1-1	CASTQGAHTEAFF
TRBV6-5	NA	NA	TRBJ1-2	CASSYMGYGYTF
TRBV5-6	NA	TRBD2	TRBJ2-5	CASSGELAQKETQYF
TRBV27	NA	TRBD1	TRBJ2-7	CASGVGQGAYEQYF
TRBV4-3	NA	TRBD1	TRBJ1-2	CASSQPDRDYGYTF
TRBV7-2	NA	NA	TRBJ1-5	CASSLADRSYSNQPQHF
TRBV11-2	NA	NA	TRBJ2-7	CASSKIQGFGGLRDEQYF
TRBV6-1	once	NA	TRBJ2-1	CASRNREYNEQFF
TRBV9	NA	NA	TRBJ1-6	CASSLETGPLANSPLHF
TRBV7-2	NA	TRBD2	TRBJ2-3	CASSPPPGLVVLDTQYF
TRBV6-5	NA	NA	TRBJ2-7	CASSYSGDGISYEQYF
TRBV6-1	NA	TRBD2	TRBJ2-7	CASRSGLAYEQYF
TRBV11-2	NA	TRBD2	TRBJ2-1	CASSLVAGVVGEQFF
TRBV30	NA	NA	TRBJ2-6	CAWSVESWANVLTF
TRBV9	NA	NA	TRBJ2-7	CASSRGVSGVDEQYF
TRBV9	NA	NA	TRBJ2-7	CASSHTPSYEQYF
TRBV10-2	NA	TRBD2	TRBJ2-4	CASSEEGGRGKNIQYF
TRBV27	NA	TRBD1	TRBJ2-7	CASSAGTGLYEQYF
TRBV19	NA	TRBD1	TRBJ2-7	CASTGQGAKYEQYF
TRBV9	NA	NA	TRBJ1-2	CASSGESNYGYTF
TRBV4-1	once	NA	TRBJ2-7	CASSLRSSAVSYEQYF
TRBV10-3	NA	NA	TRBJ1-3	CAISLGGAGNTIYF
TRBV2	NA	NA	TRBJ2-5	CASSDLGWLSWETQYF
TRBV9	NA	TRBD2	TRBJ2-5	CASSVSGARQETQYF
TRBV7-9	NA	NA	TRBJ2-2	CASSLPSAGELFF
TRBV2	NA	TRBD2	TRBJ2-5	CASRTGLAGGGETQYF
TRBV29-1	NA	NA	TRBJ2-2	CSVEDPDRGTGELFF
TRBV4-1	NA	NA	TRBJ2-3	CASSQVGGVYTSTDTQYF
TRBV28	NA	TRBD1	TRBJ1-5	CASSFPGTGGDSNQPQHF